This note documents a single T cell receptor beta chain sequence. Its matching antigen is unknown. Deletions cut 2 bases from V and 2 bases from J, with 6 bases between. Germline-derived CDR1 and CDR2 are SGHVS and FNYEAQ. This CDR3 contains 14 residues. This record comes from a study of OX40 agonist ivuxolimab in advanced cancers. About the study: Ivuxolimab is a fully human IgG2 antibody that activates OX40 (CD134).

Study-wide results and limits: Within 6 weeks, CD4+ and CD8+ blood T cells expanded clonally at 0.1 to 3.0 mg/kg.

The data were produced by immunoSEQ multiplex PCR, yet TCRdb's version contains in-frame clones alone and is incomplete. The sample lists 42,000 or so clones, 80% to 90% occurring once. A history of autoimmune disease or systemic immunosuppression excluded patients. The receptor's source is an adult with an advanced solid tumor such as melanoma, head and neck, liver or kidney cancer. This chain connects TRBV7-6 to TRBJ2-2; no clear D gene. The source was CD4+ or CD8+ T cells sorted from blood, collected in a trial of the OX40 agonist ivuxolimab. The CDR3 sequence: CASSLLLNTGELFF. The CDR3 DNA is TGTGCCAGCAGCTTACTCCTCAACACCGGGGAGCTGTTTTTT.